A selection of T cell receptor beta chains follows, all from one sample in a study of pediatric ulcerative colitis. The method was immunoSEQ multiplex PCR; TCRdb's version includes in-frame clones alone and lacks a portion of them. The sample holds about 22,000 clones; about three quarters are singletons and the top ten take 15% to 18%. The sequencing sample was made of gut tissue. The source is a boy aged 10-17 years with severe ulcerative colitis. The CDR3 runs from the conserved cysteine through the conserved F or W. Fields, in order: V gene, clone size, J gene, D gene, CDR3 length, CDR3 DNA, CDR3 protein. The D gene is left open where the match is weak. Clone size, where shown, is once, few, many, or a class for clones that have expanded.

V gene: TRBV4-1
clone size: -
J gene: TRBJ2-2
D gene: -
CDR3 length: 16
CDR3 DNA: TGCGCCAGCAGCACCTCAAGGAGTAGCTTTGTCGGGGAGCTGTTTTTT
CDR3 protein: CASSTSRSSFVGELFF

V gene: TRBV30
clone size: -
J gene: TRBJ2-3
D gene: -
CDR3 length: 11
CDR3 DNA: TGTGCCTGGAGTCTCGGAGATACGCAGTATTTT
CDR3 protein: CAWSLGDTQYF

V gene: TRBV7-2
clone size: -
J gene: TRBJ2-3
D gene: TRBD2
CDR3 length: 13
CDR3 DNA: TGTGCCAGCAGCCCCCCGGTGGCGGGGGGCCTGTATTTT
CDR3 protein: CASSPPVAGGLYF

V gene: TRBV7-2
clone size: once
J gene: TRBJ2-2
D gene: -
CDR3 length: 16
CDR3 DNA: TGTGCCAGCAGCTTAGTCCTTACCGGTGGCACCGGGGAGCTGTTTTTT
CDR3 protein: CASSLVLTGGTGELFF

V gene: TRBV2
clone size: -
J gene: TRBJ1-2
D gene: -
CDR3 length: 12
CDR3 DNA: TGTGCCAGCAGACTGGGGGCAAGGGGCTACACCTTC
CDR3 protein: CASRLGARGYTF

V gene: TRBV19
clone size: -
J gene: TRBJ2-7
D gene: TRBD2
CDR3 length: 13
CDR3 DNA: TGTGCCAGTAGTCGGGAGGCCTTCTACGAGCAGTACTTC
CDR3 protein: CASSREAFYEQYF

V gene: TRBV5-1
clone size: -
J gene: TRBJ2-2
D gene: -
CDR3 length: 15
CDR3 DNA: TGCGCCAGCAGCTCGCGACAGATGAACACCGGGGAGCTGTTTTTT
CDR3 protein: CASSSRQMNTGELFF

V gene: TRBV9
clone size: -
J gene: TRBJ2-7
D gene: -
CDR3 length: 14
CDR3 DNA: TGTGCCAGCAGCGTAGGTTCAGGACAGTACGAGCAGTACTTC
CDR3 protein: CASSVGSGQYEQYF

V gene: TRBV2
clone size: -
J gene: TRBJ1-1
D gene: -
CDR3 length: 16
CDR3 DNA: TGTGCCAGCAGAGATGGGCCAGGGGACCTTAACACTGAAGCTTTCTTT
CDR3 protein: CASRDGPGDLNTEAFF

V gene: TRBV18
clone size: few
J gene: TRBJ1-4
D gene: -
CDR3 length: 13
CDR3 DNA: TGTGCCAGCTCACCCGACTCAGGGACATCCTTGTTTTTT
CDR3 protein: CASSPDSGTSLFF

V gene: TRBV7-2
clone size: -
J gene: TRBJ2-3
D gene: -
CDR3 length: 12
CDR3 DNA: TGTGCCAGCAGCTCGAACACAGATACGCAGTATTTT
CDR3 protein: CASSSNTDTQYF

V gene: TRBV2
clone size: -
J gene: TRBJ1-4
D gene: -
CDR3 length: 12
CDR3 DNA: TGTGCCAGCAGTGAAACCGATGAAAAACTGTTTTTT
CDR3 protein: CASSETDEKLFF

V gene: TRBV4-3
clone size: -
J gene: TRBJ2-1
D gene: TRBD2
CDR3 length: 16
CDR3 DNA: TGCGCCAGCAGCCAAGACGGGACTAGCGGGGGCAATGAGCAGTTCTTC
CDR3 protein: CASSQDGTSGGNEQFF

V gene: TRBV5-4
clone size: -
J gene: TRBJ1-6
D gene: -
CDR3 length: 13
CDR3 DNA: TGTGCCAGCAGCTTGATGGGTAATTCACCCCTCCACTTT
CDR3 protein: CASSLMGNSPLHF